This TCR beta chain was identified during a study of blood T cell repertoires in COVID-19. The overall study: Collection of acute and convalescent COVID-19 samples took place in the United States, Italy and Spain.

Here immunoSEQ multiplex PCR was the method, and the copy in TCRdb shows in-frame clones only, minus some. The sample lists roughly 140,000 clones; around 81% were seen once. V dropped 4 bases and J dropped 8 bases, with 12 bases sitting between them. The germline gives CDR1 MGHRA, CDR2 YSYEKL. The CDR3 covers 13 residues. The specimen was peripheral blood. This sequence was found in a human donor in a cohort sampled during active COVID-19. The chain combines TRBV4-1 with TRBJ1-3, with D perhaps TRBD1 (5 bases). CDR3 residues: CASSPGGGYTIYF. The CDR3 DNA follows: TGCGCCAGCAGCCCGGGGGGGGGATACACCATATATTTT.